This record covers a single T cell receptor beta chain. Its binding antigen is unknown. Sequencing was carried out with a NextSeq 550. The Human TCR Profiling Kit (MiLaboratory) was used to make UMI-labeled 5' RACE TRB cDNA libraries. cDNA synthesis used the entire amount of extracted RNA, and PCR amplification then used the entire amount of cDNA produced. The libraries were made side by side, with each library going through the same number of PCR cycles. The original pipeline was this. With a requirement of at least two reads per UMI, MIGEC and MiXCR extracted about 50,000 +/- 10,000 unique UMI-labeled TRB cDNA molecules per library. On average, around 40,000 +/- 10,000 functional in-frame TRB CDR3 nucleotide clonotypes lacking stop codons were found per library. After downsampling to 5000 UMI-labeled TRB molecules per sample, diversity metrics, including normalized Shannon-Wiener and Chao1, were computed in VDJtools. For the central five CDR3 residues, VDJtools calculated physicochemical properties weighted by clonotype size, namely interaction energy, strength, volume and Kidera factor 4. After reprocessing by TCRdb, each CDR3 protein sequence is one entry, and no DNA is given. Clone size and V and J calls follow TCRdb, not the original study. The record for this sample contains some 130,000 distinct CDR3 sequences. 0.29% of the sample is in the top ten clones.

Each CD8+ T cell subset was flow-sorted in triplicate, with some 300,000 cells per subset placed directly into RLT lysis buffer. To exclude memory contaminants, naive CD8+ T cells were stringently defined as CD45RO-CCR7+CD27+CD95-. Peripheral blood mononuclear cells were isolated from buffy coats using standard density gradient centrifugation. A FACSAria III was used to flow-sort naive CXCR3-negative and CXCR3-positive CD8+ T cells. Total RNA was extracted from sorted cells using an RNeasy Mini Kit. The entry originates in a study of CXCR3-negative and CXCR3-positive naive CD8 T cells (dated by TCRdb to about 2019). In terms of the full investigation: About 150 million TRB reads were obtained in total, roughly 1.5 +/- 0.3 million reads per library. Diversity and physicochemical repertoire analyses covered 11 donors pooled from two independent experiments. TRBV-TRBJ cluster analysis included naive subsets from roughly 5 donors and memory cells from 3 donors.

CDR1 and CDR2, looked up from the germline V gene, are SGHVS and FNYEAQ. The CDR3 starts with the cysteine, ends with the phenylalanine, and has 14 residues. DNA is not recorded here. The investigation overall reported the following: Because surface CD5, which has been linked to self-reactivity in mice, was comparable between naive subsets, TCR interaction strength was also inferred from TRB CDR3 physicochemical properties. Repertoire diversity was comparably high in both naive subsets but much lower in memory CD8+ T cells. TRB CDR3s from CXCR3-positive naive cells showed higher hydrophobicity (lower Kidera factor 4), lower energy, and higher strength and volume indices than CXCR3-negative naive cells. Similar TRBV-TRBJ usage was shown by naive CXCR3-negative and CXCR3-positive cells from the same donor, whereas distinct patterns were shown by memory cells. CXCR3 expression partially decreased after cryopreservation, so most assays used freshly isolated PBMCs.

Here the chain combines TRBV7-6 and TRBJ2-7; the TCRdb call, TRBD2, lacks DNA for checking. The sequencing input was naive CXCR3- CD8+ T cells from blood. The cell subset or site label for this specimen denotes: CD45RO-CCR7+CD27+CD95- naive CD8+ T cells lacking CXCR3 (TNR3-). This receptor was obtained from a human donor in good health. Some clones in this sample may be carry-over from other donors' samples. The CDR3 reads CASSLAAGGGEQYF.